This TCR beta chain was captured by sequencing in a study of T cell responses to AZD1222 COVID-19 vaccine. Using immunoSEQ multiplex PCR, the repertoire was profiled, and TCRdb retains in-frame clones only, with some absent. The table shows 100,000 to 150,000 clones, with approximately 85% occurring only once. This clonotype was obtained from an adult who received the AZD1222 COVID-19 vaccine. This specimen consisted of peripheral blood, obtained 28 days after the second AZD1222 dose.

CDR3 residues: CASSKTANNEQFF. CDR3 DNA: TGTGCCAGTTCGAAAACAGCCAACAATGAGCAGTTCTTC. The chain uses TRBV19 and TRBJ2-1; no reliable D call. There are 13 residues in the CDR3. CDR1 LNHDA and CDR2 SQIVND come from the germline V gene (reference sequence). V gave up 8 bases and J gave up 5 bases, with 13 bases separating them.